Each of the 32 T cell receptor beta chains below was sequenced from the same sample in a study of shared clonotypes between healthy human individuals. Clones were sequenced by immunoSEQ multiplex PCR, and TCRdb holds only the in-frame ones, with some missing. Here the sample spans approximately 620,000 clones, roughly 97% being singletons. The sequenced sample consisted of naive CD4+ T cells sorted from blood. Subset meaning: CD45RA+ positively selected. The receptor set was obtained from a woman aged 30 to 39 in good health.

V is TRBV10-3 and J is TRBJ2-1, with TRBD2 identical over 9 bases. Germline CDR1 is ENHRY and CDR2 is SYGVKD. The CDR3 has 15 residues. The trim removed 4 bases at V and 3 bases at J, leaving 4 bases unmatched. The CDR3 nucleotides are TGTGCCATCAGTGGATGGACTAGCGACTACAATGAGCAGTTCTTC. It yields the protein CAISGWTSDYNEQFF.

The gene calls are TRBV7-2 and TRBJ2-5; D tentatively reads TRBD1 or TRBD2 (5 bases each). Trimming shortened V by 3 bases and J by 4 bases, and 12 bases separated the two germline ends. The CDR3 loop spans 14 amino acids. The germline V gene has CDR1 SGHTA and CDR2 FQGNSA. This chain's CDR3 is CASSLGTIPETQYF. The CDR3 DNA is TGTGCCAGCAGCTTGGGGACCATCCCAGAGACCCAGTACTTC.

This chain connects TRBV5-6 to TRBJ2-7; the match to TRBD2 covers 14 bases. CDR3 length: 16 residues. CDR1 is SGHDT and CDR2 is YYEEEE in the germline V gene. Trimming cost V 4 bases and J 1 base; bases outside gene matches: 4. The CDR3 loop is CASSDRTSGRSYEQYF. In DNA form, the CDR3 reads TGTGCCAGCAGCGACCGGACTAGCGGGAGGTCCTACGAGCAGTACTTC.

V and J are TRBV4-1 and TRBJ2-5; unclear D gene. CDR1 MGHRA and CDR2 YSYEKL come from the germline V gene. CDR3 length equals 14 residues. Trimming stripped 3 bases from V and 4 bases from J, with 12 bases between. The CDR3 reads CASSHDQWRETQYF. DNA of the CDR3: TGCGCCAGCAGCCATGACCAATGGCGAGAGACCCAGTACTTC.

The J gene is TRBJ2-7, the V gene TRBV5-5, with 8 nucleotides matching TRBD1. J was trimmed by 9 bases and V by 0 bases; bases with no gene match: 11. The CDR3 length is 15 residues. Germline-derived CDR1 and CDR2 are SGHKS and YYEKEE (reference sequence). CDR3 amino acids: CASSLGQGATWSQYF. The DNA of the CDR3 is TGTGCCAGCAGCTTGGGGCAGGGGGCGACCTGGTCGCAGTACTTC.

The rearrangement joins TRBV25-1 to TRBJ2-1; 7 bases match TRBD2. V was clipped by 4 bases and J by 8 bases; unmatched bases: 8. This CDR3 is 14 amino acids long. The V gene's germline CDR1 is MGHDK and CDR2 SYGVNS. The CDR3 DNA is TGTGCCAGCAGTGTTGTGGGAGGGCCTGATGAGCAGTTCTTC. This sequence encodes CASSVVGGPDEQFF.

The CDR3 sequence: CASSKDNRVFSYGYTF. In DNA form, the CDR3 reads TGTGCCAGCAGTAAAGATAACAGGGTATTCAGCTATGGCTACACCTTC. The rearrangement joins TRBV7-8 to TRBJ1-2, with D possibly being TRBD1 (6 bases). V was clipped by 6 bases and J by 4 bases, with 21 bases between them. The germline V gene encodes CDR1 SGHVS and CDR2 FQNEAQ. CDR3 length equals 16 residues.

CDR3 nucleotides: TGCGCCAGCACCGTGAGACAGGGCGGGACTGAAGCTTTCTTT. Its protein is CASTVRQGGTEAFF. This chain joins TRBV5-1 and TRBJ1-1; TRBD1 matches at 7 bases. Germline V gives CDR1 SGHRS, CDR2 YFSETQ. This CDR3 contains 14 residues. The V segment lost 6 bases and the J segment 5 bases; nucleotides outside the gene matches: 10.

The chain employs TRBV13 and TRBJ2-3; TRBD1 matches at 12 bases. There are 16 residues in the CDR3. From germline, CDR1 is PRHDT and CDR2 FYEKMQ (reference sequence). The ends lost 5 bases at V and 3 bases at J; junction bases unmatched: 6. The CDR3 DNA sequence: TGTGCCAGCAGCCGGGGACAGGGGGCTTTTACAGATACGCAGTATTTT. It yields the protein CASSRGQGAFTDTQYF.

This clone was counted once. The chain uses TRBV5-1 and TRBJ2-1, with 8 bases fitting TRBD2. The CDR3 has 16 amino acids. CDR1 is SGHRS, CDR2 YFSETQ, per germline. After removal of 0 bases from V and 7 bases from J, the junction contained 9 bases not matched to a gene. The DNA of the CDR3 is TGCGCCAGCAGCTTGGCCATCTATAGCGGGATAAATGAGCAGTTCTTC. Its protein is CASSLAIYSGINEQFF.

This clone was counted once. The rearrangement joins TRBV9 to TRBJ2-7, with 13 bases identical to TRBD2. The CDR3 is 15 residues long. J lost 6 bases, V lost 4 bases, and 7 bases had no gene match. Germline V gene data show CDR1 as SGDLS and CDR2 as YYNGEE. The CDR3 is CASSPLAGGPVEQYF. The CDR3 region has the DNA TGTGCCAGCAGCCCACTAGCGGGAGGGCCTGTCGAGCAGTACTTC. Supplemented by reference TRBV9 and TRBJ2-7, the full variable domain reads DSGVTQTPKHLITATGQRVTLRCSPRSGDLSVYWYQQSLDQGLQFLIQYYNGEERAKGNILERFSAQQFPDLHSELNLSSLELGDSALYFCASSPLAGGPVEQYFGPGTRLTVT.

The CDR3 nucleotides are TGTGCCAGCAGTTACGGGCCTCCCCCCGGGGAGCTGTTTTTT. Translated, it gives CASSYGPPPGELFF. V is TRBV6-6 and J is TRBJ2-2; D unresolved. V was cut by 2 bases and J by 6 bases, with 10 bases left in between. CDR1 and CDR2 (germline): MNHNY, SVGAGI (reference sequence). CDR3 size: 14 residues.

The genes are TRBV15 and TRBJ2-5, with no clear D. Trimming left V 3 bases short and J 4 bases short, with 15 bases between. Per the germline V gene, CDR1 is LNHNV and CDR2 is YYDKDF (reference sequence). There are 15 residues in the CDR3. The CDR3 protein is CATSSNLELGETQYF. Written as DNA, the CDR3 is TGTGCCACCAGCAGTAATTTGGAACTTGGAGAGACCCAGTACTTC.

This clone was detected only once. The CDR3: CASSRRGAGYTF. Here the CDR3 DNA reads TGTGCCAGCAGCCGGAGGGGGGCTGGCTACACCTTC. This rearrangement joins TRBV14 to TRBJ1-2; D perhaps matches TRBD1 (6 bases). Trimming removed 4 bases at V and 7 bases at J, with 10 bases between. Germline assignment: CDR1 SGHDN and CDR2 FVKESK. There are 12 residues in the CDR3.

The chain recombines TRBV5-1 with TRBJ1-2; weak D call: TRBD1 (6 bases). The CDR3 is 14 amino acids. Trimming cost V 1 base and J 2 bases, with 9 bases left between them. Germline CDR1 reads SGHRS; CDR2 reads YFSETQ. CDR3 sequence: CASSLSGTNYGYTF. The CDR3 DNA follows: TGCGCCAGCAGCTTGTCCGGGACAAACTATGGCTACACCTTC.

The rearrangement links TRBV7-9 to TRBJ2-5; TRBD2 agrees at 7 bases. Germline-derived CDR1 and CDR2 are SEHNR and FQNEAQ (reference sequence). V was pared by 5 bases and J by 7 bases, with 7 bases of the junction left unmatched. The CDR3 consists of 13 residues. DNA for the CDR3: TGTGCCAGCAGCCGGGACTACGGGTGGACCCAGTACTTC. It specifies CASSRDYGWTQYF. Filled out from reference TRBV7-9 and TRBJ2-5, the complete variable domain reads DTGVSQNPRHKITKRGQNVTFRCDPISEHNRLYWYRQTLGQGPEFLTYFQNEAQLEKSRLLSDRFSAERPKGSFSTLEIQRTEQGDSAMYLCASSRDYGWTQYFGPGTRLLVL.

The genes are TRBV18 and TRBJ2-7; the match to TRBD1 covers 7 bases. The CDR3 covers 16 residues. CDR1 is KGHSH, CDR2 LQKENI, per germline. V gave up 6 bases and J gave up 2 bases; unmatched junction bases: 13. The CDR3 nucleotides read TGTGCCAGCTCCTATACGACAGGGAGTGGGACCTACGAGCAGTACTTC. This codes for CASSYTTGSGTYEQYF. The whole variable domain, filled in from reference TRBV18 and TRBJ2-7, reads NAGVMQNPRHLVRRRGQEARLRCSPMKGHSHVYWYRQLPEEGLKFMVYLQKENIIDESGMPKERFSAEFPKEGPSILRIQQVVRGDSAAYFCASSYTTGSGTYEQYFGPGTRLTVT.

V gene TRBV5-1 combines with J gene TRBJ2-1; D may be TRBD2 (5 bases). Germline V lookup: CDR1 SGHRS, CDR2 YFSETQ. The V end lost 7 bases, the J end lost 3 bases, and 20 bases lay between the germline ends. The CDR3 sequence is 16 residues long. CDR3 loop: CASFPTESGGYNEQFF. DNA for the CDR3: TGCGCCAGCTTCCCCACGGAATCAGGAGGCTACAATGAGCAGTTCTTC.

This sequence joins TRBV7-2 and TRBJ1-3; maybe TRBD1 (5 bases). CDR3 length: 15 amino acids. The germline gives CDR1 SGHTA, CDR2 FQGNSA. Trimming removed 1 base at V and 0 bases at J, with 7 bases between. The CDR3 nucleotides are TGTGCCAGCAGCTTAGGACAGTCCTCTGGAAACACCATATATTTT. Its translation: CASSLGQSSGNTIYF.

This clone was detected once. V and J are TRBV5-1 and TRBJ2-5; 8 nucleotides line up with TRBD2. Per germline, CDR1 SGHRS and CDR2 YFSETQ. The CDR3 has 16 residues. Trimming removed 8 bases from V and 5 bases from J; junction bases left unmatched: 17. Written as DNA, the CDR3 is TGCGCCAGTTCCCCCCGGCCAGCGGGGGCGGGGGAGACCCAGTACTTC. This codes for CASSPRPAGAGETQYF.

The chain has TRBV11-3 and TRBJ2-7; 7 bases are shared with TRBD2. This CDR3 is 13 amino acids long. In germline, CDR1 is SGHNT, CDR2 YENEEA. The V and J ends lost 0 bases and 6 bases, in that order; junction bases with no gene match: 2. The CDR3: CASSLDRGGEQYF. As DNA, the CDR3 is TGTGCCAGCAGCTTAGATCGCGGGGGCGAGCAGTACTTC.

This clone showed up just once. The J gene is TRBJ2-7, the V gene TRBV28; 10 bases align to TRBD1. The ends lost 6 bases at V and 2 bases at J; junction bases unmatched: 4. There are 14 residues in the CDR3. CDR1 MDHEN and CDR2 SYDVKM come from the germline V gene. The CDR3 DNA follows: TGTGCCAGCAGAGTCGGACAGGGGGCCTACGAGCAGTACTTC. This codes for CASRVGQGAYEQYF.

This chain connects TRBV7-7 to TRBJ2-5; 10 nucleotides agree with TRBD1. This CDR3 comprises 16 residues. The J segment lost 6 bases and the V segment lost 4 bases, leaving 11 bases of the junction unmatched. From germline, CDR1 is SSHAT and CDR2 FNYEAQ (reference sequence). Here the CDR3 reads CASSSSGQGGFKTQYF. The CDR3 nucleotides are TGTGCCAGCAGCTCCTCAGGACAGGGGGGGTTCAAGACCCAGTACTTC. Variable domain in full (rest from reference TRBV7-7 and TRBJ2-5): GAGVSQSPRYKVTKRGQDVTLRCDPISSHATLYWYQQALGQGPEFLTYFNYEAQPDKSGLPSDRFSAERPEGSISTLTIQRTEQRDSAMYRCASSSSGQGGFKTQYFGPGTRLLVL.

The chain couples TRBV4-1 to TRBJ1-6; D is unclear. V lost 0 bases and J 9 bases, leaving 15 bases between the germline ends. The CDR3 covers 16 residues. From germline, CDR1 is MGHRA and CDR2 YSYEKL. The chain's CDR3 is CASSQEGGVVRSPLHF. Written as DNA, the CDR3 is TGCGCCAGCAGCCAAGAGGGTGGAGTGGTTCGTTCACCCCTCCACTTT.

As concerns this clone: A junction boundary mismatches the germline segment, possibly from a read error. V and J are TRBV2 and TRBJ2-2, with 7 bases that match TRBD2. The V gene's germline CDR1 is SNHLY and CDR2 FYNNEI. This CDR3 is built from 16 residues. The CDR3: CVSSEYSSGNTGELFF. The CDR3 bases are TGTGTCAGCAGTGAGTATTCTAGCGGGAACACCGGGGAGCTGTTTTTT.

The chain joins TRBV5-1 to TRBJ2-2; 7 positions match TRBD2. Germline-derived CDR1 and CDR2 are SGHRS and YFSETQ. Trimming removed 2 bases from V and 0 bases from J; junction bases left unmatched: 4. This CDR3 is 16 amino acids long. The CDR3 here is CASSFTAGPNTGELFF. CDR3 sequence (DNA): TGCGCCAGCAGCTTCACAGCGGGACCGAACACCGGGGAGCTGTTTTTT.

J is TRBJ2-7 and V is TRBV5-4, with 8 bases identical to TRBD2. The CDR3 sequence is 16 residues long. Germline V lookup: CDR1 SGHNT, CDR2 YYREEE (reference sequence). Unmatched junction bases numbered 9, after V lost 3 bases and J lost 1 base. CDR3 nucleotide sequence: TGTGCCAGCAGCTCCTACGGACTAGCCGATTCCTACGAGCAGTACTTC. Its translation: CASSSYGLADSYEQYF. Variable domain in full (rest from reference TRBV5-4 and TRBJ2-7): ETGVTQSPTHLIKTRGQQVTLRCSSQSGHNTVSWYQQALGQGPQFIFQYYREEENGRGNFPPRFSGLQFPNYSSELNVNALELDDSALYLCASSSYGLADSYEQYFGPGTRLTVT.

The V and J genes are TRBV19 and TRBJ1-3; D gene uncertain. The CDR3 sequence is 14 residues long. The V end lost 7 bases, the J end lost 0 bases, and 10 bases lay between the germline ends. Germline loops: CDR1 LNHDA, CDR2 SQIVND (reference sequence). CDR3 sequence reads: CASTGRDSGNTIYF. In DNA form, the CDR3 reads TGTGCCAGTACCGGACGGGACTCTGGAAACACCATATATTTT.

The chain joins TRBV2 to TRBJ2-1; D tentatively fits TRBD1 or TRBD2 (6 bases each). The germline V gene encodes CDR1 SNHLY and CDR2 FYNNEI. The CDR3 has 13 residues. V lost 7 bases and J 9 bases, leaving 16 bases between the germline ends. CDR3 coding DNA: TGTGCCAGCAAAAGAACGGGGGCCTTTGAGCAGTTCTTC. Translation gives CASKRTGAFEQFF.

The chain couples TRBV9 to TRBJ2-5, with 8 nucleotides matching TRBD1. The CDR3 has 15 amino acids. Trimming cost V 1 base and J 5 bases; bases outside gene matches: 7. Germline V gives CDR1 SGDLS, CDR2 YYNGEE. CDR3 in amino acids: CASSVMTGATETQYF. DNA for the CDR3: TGTGCCAGCAGCGTAATGACAGGGGCTACGGAGACCCAGTACTTC.

V and J are TRBV27 and TRBJ1-4; D gene uncertain. CDR1 is MNHEY and CDR2 is SMNVEV in the germline V gene (reference sequence). This CDR3 is built from 16 residues. Trimming removed 5 bases from V and 5 bases from J, with 18 bases in between. In nucleotides, the CDR3 is TGTGCCAGCAGTCGCGCCGGAGGGCGGGCGAATGAAAAACTGTTTTTT. It yields the protein CASSRAGGRANEKLFF.

The chain joins TRBV7-2 to TRBJ2-1; maybe TRBD2 (6 bases). Germline lookup yields CDR1 SGHTA and CDR2 FQGNSA. The CDR3 is 16 amino acids. Between the trimmed V and J ends, which lost 1 base and 2 bases, there was a span of 12 bases. The CDR3 here is CASSLGGVSTYNEQFF. The CDR3, as DNA: TGTGCCAGCAGCTTAGGGGGGGTCTCAACCTACAATGAGCAGTTCTTC.